The clone carrying this TCR beta chain was seen many times. Its antigen is not known. Germline CDR1 is SGHKS and CDR2 is YYEKEE (reference sequence). The CDR3 consists of 16 residues. The V end was cut by 4 bases, the J end by 8 bases, with 21 bases between. This sample stems from a study of regulatory T cells in long-lasting Graves disease. For the study at large: Graves' patients diagnosed newly had used antithyroid drugs under 3 months. Study-level results: Relative to newly diagnosed Graves' patients, persistent ones had lower TCR diversity. New patients shared fewer public clonotypes (approximately 970) than persistent patients did (roughly 2,700).

Time point indicated: newly diagnosed GD, antithyroid drugs for less than 3 months. TCR sequences were obtained from RNA taken from PBMCs. Building of the TCR beta libraries involved iRepertoire HTBI primers and Arm-PCR of CDR3 regions. TCRdb fed the multiplex PCR reads into MiXCR, producing one record per CDR3 protein. The sample has approximately 400,000 distinct CDR3 sequences, roughly 15% seen once. This receptor was identified in a female donor with Graves disease. Sequenced material: peripheral blood mononuclear cells (PBMCs), taken at new diagnosis, from a patient treated with antithyroid drugs. This chain links TRBV5-5 with TRBJ1-4; D gene ambiguous. The DNA of the CDR3 is TGTGCCAGCAGCGTTTTTGTCGGCGGAGCGTACGAAAAACTGTTTTTT. Protein: CASSVFVGGAYEKLFF.